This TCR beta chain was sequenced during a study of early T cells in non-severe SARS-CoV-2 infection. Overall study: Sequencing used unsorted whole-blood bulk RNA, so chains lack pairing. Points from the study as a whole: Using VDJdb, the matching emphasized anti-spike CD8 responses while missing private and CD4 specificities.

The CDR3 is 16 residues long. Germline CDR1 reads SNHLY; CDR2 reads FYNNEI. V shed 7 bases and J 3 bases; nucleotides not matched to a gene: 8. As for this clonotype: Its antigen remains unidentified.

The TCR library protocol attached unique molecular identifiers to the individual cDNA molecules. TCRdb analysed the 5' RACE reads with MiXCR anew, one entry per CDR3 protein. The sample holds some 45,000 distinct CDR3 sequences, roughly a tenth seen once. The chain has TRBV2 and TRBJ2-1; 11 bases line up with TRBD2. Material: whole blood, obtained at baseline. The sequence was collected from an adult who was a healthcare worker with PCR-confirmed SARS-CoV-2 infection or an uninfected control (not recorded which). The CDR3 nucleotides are TGTGCCAGCATAGGGACTAGCGGCAATAACTACAATGAGCAGTTCTTC. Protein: CASIGTSGNNYNEQFF.